The 16 T cell receptor beta chains below come from one sample, sequenced in a study of PD-1 blockade in classical Hodgkin lymphoma. The repertoire was sequenced with immunoSEQ multiplex PCR; TCRdb's copy has only in-frame clones and lacks some. Of tens of thousands of clones listed, roughly 80% are singletons. Stated time point: cycle 4 day 1 (C4D1), after 6 weeks of nivolumab. Relapse after autologous stem cell transplantation occurred in every patient, and brentuximab vedotin exposure varied. Sequenced here: peripheral blood mononuclear cells (PBMCs), sampled before the fourth cycle of nivolumab. The receptors were sampled from a human donor with classical Hodgkin lymphoma.

The V call is TRBV5-1, the J call TRBJ1-1, with D perhaps matching TRBD1 (5 bases). This CDR3 is built from 13 residues. Germline loops: CDR1 SGHRS, CDR2 YFSETQ. V was trimmed by 4 bases and J by 0 bases, leaving 7 bases between them. The CDR3: CASSEGVNTEAFF. CDR3 DNA: TGCGCCAGCAGCGAAGGGGTGAACACTGAAGCTTTCTTT.

This chain connects TRBV11-3 to TRBJ1-6; unclear D gene. The germline V and J ends were trimmed by 6 bases and 0 bases, with 3 bases remaining between them. The CDR3 has 13 residues. Germline V gene sequence: CDR1 SGHNT, CDR2 YENEEA. CDR3 loop: CASRASYNSPLHF. The CDR3 bases are TGTGCCAGCAGGGCCTCCTATAATTCACCCCTCCACTTT.

This rearrangement joins TRBV2 to TRBJ2-5; 11 bases align to TRBD2. The J call may be mistaken, given a closer DNA end match to TRBJ2-7. This CDR3 region has 18 residues. The germline CDR1 and CDR2 sequences are SNHLY and FYNNEI. The DNA of the CDR3 is TGTGCCAGCAGGGAGGAGAGGCTAGCGGGGGGTTCGTACTACGAGCAGTACTTC. Translation: CASREERLAGGSYYEQYF.

The chain couples TRBV5-1 to TRBJ1-1; 8 positions match TRBD1. CDR1 is SGHRS, CDR2 YFSETQ, per germline. V shed 4 bases, J shed 1 base, and the junction held 3 bases outside the gene matches. The CDR3 runs to 14 residues. CDR3 nucleotide sequence: TGCGCCAGCAGCCATGGGACAGGGAACACTGAAGCTTTCTTT. This encodes CASSHGTGNTEAFF.

The rearrangement links TRBV19 to TRBJ1-2; 7 nucleotides align to TRBD1. V dropped 4 bases and J dropped 2; count of bases not matched to a gene: 4. The CDR3 length is 14 residues. Germline assignment: CDR1 LNHDA and CDR2 SQIVND (reference sequence). The CDR3 loop is CASSTLQGNYGYTF. Written as DNA, the CDR3 is TGTGCCAGTAGTACCCTACAGGGGAACTATGGCTACACCTTC.

This clone was seen a single time. V and J are TRBV27 and TRBJ2-2; D ambiguous. The CDR3 extends over 16 amino acids. Germline CDR1 is MNHEY and CDR2 is SMNVEV (reference sequence). Trimming stripped 5 bases from V and 4 bases from J, with 17 bases between. The CDR3 protein is CASSPPLGPATGELFF. CDR3 DNA: TGTGCCAGCAGTCCTCCTTTAGGTCCCGCCACCGGGGAGCTGTTTTTT.

The chain recombines TRBV4-2 with TRBJ2-3, with 10 bases fitting TRBD2. Germline V gene lookup returns CDR1 LGHNA and CDR2 YNFKEQ. The CDR3 consists of 16 residues. The V and J ends lost 6 bases and 5 bases, in that order; junction bases with no gene match: 11. CDR3 sequence reads: CASRPGTSGVEDTQYF. In nucleotides, the CDR3 is TGTGCCAGCAGGCCCGGAACTAGCGGGGTTGAAGATACGCAGTATTTT.

V and J are TRBV28 and TRBJ1-1; D perhaps matches TRBD1 (5 bases). Per germline, CDR1 MDHEN and CDR2 SYDVKM. The CDR3 is 16 residues long. Trimming stripped 1 base from V and 2 bases from J, with 14 bases between. Here the CDR3 reads CASSLLLTESNTEAFF. The CDR3 DNA follows: TGTGCCAGCAGTTTATTACTGACAGAGAGCAACACTGAAGCTTTCTTT.

Here the CDR3 reads CAWSSGGRNEQYF. The CDR3 DNA sequence: TGTGCCTGGAGTAGCGGGGGGCGTAACGAGCAGTACTTC. This chain joins TRBV30 and TRBJ2-7; 9 nucleotides align to TRBD2. Germline V lookup: CDR1 GTSNPN, CDR2 SVGIG (reference sequence). V gave up 2 bases and J gave up 5 bases; unmatched junction bases: 4. The CDR3 consists of 13 residues.

This clone was recorded only once. The chain carries TRBV19 and TRBJ1-1, with a possible D match to TRBD1 (5 bases). Germline lookup yields CDR1 LNHDA and CDR2 SQIVND (reference sequence). This CDR3 is built from 17 residues. The V gene lost 4 bases and the J gene lost 0 bases, with 18 bases spanning the gap. For the CDR3, the DNA is TGTGCCAGTAGTAGTATGGGGGACGGGGAAATGAACACTGAAGCTTTCTTT. This sequence encodes CASSSMGDGEMNTEAFF.

V gene TRBV10-2 combines with J gene TRBJ1-5, with TRBD1 identical over 9 bases. The ends lost 7 bases at V and 2 bases at J; junction bases unmatched: 3. The CDR3 totals 14 residues. The germline CDR1 and CDR2 sequences are WSHSY and SAAADI. This chain's CDR3 is CASKTGGGNQPQHF. CDR3 DNA: TGCGCCAGCAAGACAGGGGGTGGCAATCAGCCCCAGCATTTT.

This chain uses TRBV19 with TRBJ2-7, with 10 bases lining up with TRBD1. Germline trimming cut 4 bases from V and 2 bases from J; bases unmatched to any gene: 2. This CDR3 is 14 amino acids long. Germline CDR1 and CDR2: LNHDA and SQIVND (reference sequence). The chain's CDR3 is CASSSGTGAYEQYF. CDR3 coding DNA: TGTGCCAGTAGTAGCGGGACAGGGGCCTACGAGCAGTACTTC.

The chain carries TRBV7-9 and TRBJ2-3, with 8 positions matching TRBD1. The CDR3 totals 15 residues. Germline CDR1 is SEHNR and CDR2 is FQNEAQ (reference sequence). The V and J ends lost 5 bases and 5 bases, in that order; junction bases with no gene match: 9. The chain's CDR3 is CASSDTQGAVDTQYF. For the CDR3, the DNA is TGTGCCAGCAGCGATACGCAGGGGGCCGTAGATACGCAGTATTTT.

The chain has TRBV7-3 and TRBJ1-3, with D uncertain. Trimming shortened V by 5 bases and J by 1 base, and 9 bases separated the two germline ends. The CDR3 covers 14 residues. The V gene's germline CDR1 is SGHTA and CDR2 FQGTGA. The CDR3 region has the DNA TGTGCCAGCAGCAGAATGGGGTCTGGAAACACCATATATTTT. It specifies CASSRMGSGNTIYF.

In DNA, the CDR3 is TGTGCCAGCAGCTTAGAGGGTGATGAGCAGTTCTTC. Residues: CASSLEGDEQFF. The V gene is TRBV7-9, the J gene TRBJ2-1; D gene unclear. V dropped 1 base and J dropped 8 bases, with 6 bases sitting between them. Germline V gene lookup returns CDR1 SEHNR and CDR2 FQNEAQ (reference sequence). This CDR3 is 12 amino acids long. Combining the CDR3 with reference TRBV7-9 and TRBJ2-1 gives the whole variable domain DTGVSQNPRHKITKRGQNVTFRCDPISEHNRLYWYRQTLGQGPEFLTYFQNEAQLEKSRLLSDRFSAERPKGSFSTLEIQRTEQGDSAMYLCASSLEGDEQFFGPGTRLTVL.

The chain couples TRBV5-8 to TRBJ1-5; maybe TRBD1 (5 bases). Germline V gene sequence: CDR1 SGHTS, CDR2 YDEGEE. The CDR3 sequence is 17 residues long. V dropped 2 bases and J dropped 1 base, with 16 bases sitting between them. The chain's CDR3 is CASSFTKGPWSNQPQHF. The CDR3 DNA reads TGTGCCAGCAGCTTTACCAAGGGGCCGTGGAGCAATCAGCCCCAGCATTTT. Complete variable domain (other parts from reference TRBV5-8 and TRBJ1-5): EAGVTQSPTHLIKTRGQQATLRCSPISGHTSVYWYQQALGLGLQFLLWYDEGEERNRGNFPPRFSGRQFPNYSSELNVNALELEDSALYLCASSFTKGPWSNQPQHFGDGTRLSIL.